These T cell receptor beta chains were read from a single sample in a study of T cell responses to AZD1222 COVID-19 vaccine. The data were produced by immunoSEQ multiplex PCR, yet TCRdb's version contains in-frame clones alone and is incomplete. The sample records 150,000 or so clones, more than 85% being singletons. Specimen: peripheral blood, collected 28 days after the second AZD1222 dose. The receptors were sampled from an adult who received the AZD1222 COVID-19 vaccine. The CDR3 runs from the conserved cysteine through the conserved F or W. A D gene is named only where the DNA matches it firmly. Size is stated for part of the rows, as once, few or many counts, or as a class when the clone is expanded.

j_gene	d_gene	v_gene	abundance	len	CDR3nt	CDR3aa
TRBJ2-3	TRBD2	TRBV9	.	16	TGTGCCAGCAGCGCCCGACAGCGGGGGAGTGAAGATACGCAGTATTTT	CASSARQRGSEDTQYF
TRBJ1-5	.	TRBV24-1	few	14	TGTGCCACCAGTGACCCTAGGGGGATGGAGCCCCAGCATTTT	CATSDPRGMEPQHF
TRBJ1-6	.	TRBV28	.	15	TGTGCCAGCAGTTTATCGGCGGGGGACGGCTCACCCCTCCACTTT	CASSLSAGDGSPLHF
TRBJ2-2	TRBD2	TRBV7-3	.	15	TGTGCCAGCAGCTGGGCGGGAGGGTTTGACGGGGAGCTGTTTTTT	CASSWAGGFDGELFF
TRBJ2-7	.	TRBV11-3	.	13	TGTGCCAGCAGCTTAGCAGGTCCCGGCGAGCAGTACTTC	CASSLAGPGEQYF
TRBJ2-5	TRBD1	TRBV12-3/TRBV12-4	.	12	TGTGCCAGCCGAGGGGGCAGCGAGACCCAGTACTTC	CASRGGSETQYF
TRBJ1-1	.	TRBV3-1/TRBV3-2	.	13	TGTGCCAGCAGCCAAACACGGAACACTGAAGCTTTCTTT	CASSQTRNTEAFF
TRBJ2-3	TRBD2	TRBV24-1	.	16	TGTGCCACCAGTGATCACTTAGCGGGAAACACAGATACGCAGTATTTT	CATSDHLAGNTDTQYF
TRBJ1-6	TRBD1	TRBV18	.	19	TGTGCCAGCTCACCGCGGACAGGGGCGCCCTTTATCTATAATTCACCCCTCCACTTT	CASSPRTGAPFIYNSPLHF
TRBJ1-2	.	TRBV7-2	once	18	TGTGCCAGCAGCTTAGACTCAATAAAGGACGTGAAAGAGGACGGCTACACCTTC	CASSLDSIKDVKEDGYTF
TRBJ1-4	.	TRBV9	.	16	TGTGCCAGCAGCGTGGGGGGCGGGGCAACTAATGAAAAACTGTTTTTT	CASSVGGGATNEKLFF
TRBJ1-6	TRBD1	TRBV10-1	.	16	TGCGCCAGCAGGGAAAAACAGGGGGCGGATAATTCACCCCTCCACTTT	CASREKQGADNSPLHF
TRBJ2-3	.	TRBV24-1	.	12	TGTGCCACCAGTCGGGGGCCAGATACGCAGTATTTT	CATSRGPDTQYF
TRBJ2-7	TRBD1	TRBV9	.	15	TGTGCCAGCAGCGCGGGACAGGGCGAGATCTACGAGCAGTACTTC	CASSAGQGEIYEQYF
TRBJ1-1	TRBD1	TRBV6-2/TRBV6-3	.	15	TGTGCCAGCAGTCCACAGGGGAGGTTGAAAACTGAAGCTTTCTTT	CASSPQGRLKTEAFF
TRBJ2-5	.	TRBV20-1	.	14	TGCAGTGCTAGTAGGCAACAGGGTGAAGAGACCCAGTACTTC	CSASRQQGEETQYF
TRBJ2-1	TRBD2	TRBV27	.	13	TGTGCCAGCAGTTTTGGGGGGGTCAATGAGCAGTTCTTC	CASSFGGVNEQFF
TRBJ1-2	.	TRBV20-1	few	14	TGCAGTGCTAGTCTGATAGGGGGTGACTATGGCTACACCTTC	CSASLIGGDYGYTF
TRBJ1-4	.	TRBV3-1/TRBV3-2	.	18	TGTGCCAGCAGCCAGGTTGGCCACCTAGGACAGCCTAATGAAAAACTGTTTTTT	CASSQVGHLGQPNEKLFF
TRBJ1-1	.	TRBV10-3	.	13	TGTGCCATCAAAGTCAATGTCGATACTGAAGCTTTCTTT	CAIKVNVDTEAFF
TRBJ2-3	.	TRBV3-1/TRBV3-2	.	13	TGTGCCAGCAGCCGGACGGGTGCAGATACGCAGTATTTT	CASSRTGADTQYF
TRBJ1-4	.	TRBV15	once	15	TGTGCCACCAGCAATTGGCGGATAACTAATGAAAAACTGTTTTTT	CATSNWRITNEKLFF
TRBJ2-5	.	TRBV5-1	.	17	TGCGCCAGCAGCTTTGACCCCAGTGAAGGGGCTCAAGAGACCCAGTACTTC	CASSFDPSEGAQETQYF
TRBJ2-1	.	TRBV5-1	.	14	TGCGCCAGCAGCTTGCAGGGACTGGGGAATGAGCAGTTCTTC	CASSLQGLGNEQFF
TRBJ2-1	TRBD2	TRBV13	.	14	TGTGCCAGCAGCTTCAGCGGGAGTCTAAATGAGCAGTTCTTC	CASSFSGSLNEQFF
TRBJ2-3	.	TRBV9	once	13	TGTGCCAGCAGCGTAGGGGGTACAGATACGCAGTATTTT	CASSVGGTDTQYF
TRBJ2-1	TRBD2	TRBV7-8	.	16	TGTGCCAGCAGCTTAGCCCGGCTAGCGGGTAACAATGAGCAGTTCTTC	CASSLARLAGNNEQFF
TRBJ2-5	TRBD1	TRBV10-3	.	11	TGTGCCATCAGACAGGGGGAATCCCAGTACTTC	CAIRQGESQYF
TRBJ1-5	TRBD1	TRBV29-1	.	14	TGCAGCGTTGATTGTGGACAGGGAGTTCGGCCCCAGCATTTT	CSVDCGQGVRPQHF